This T cell receptor beta chain appears in the sequencing data of a study of blood T cell repertoires in COVID-19. Germline CDR1 and CDR2: SGHNT and YYREEE (reference sequence). The CDR3 has 13 amino acids. Trimming took 4 bases from V and 4 from J, leaving 8 bases between them. Only in-frame clones appear in the TCRdb table, and some are missing; sequencing was by immunoSEQ multiplex PCR. The sample holds over 80,000 clones, roughly 90% seen once. This clone has only a few counts. Material for sequencing was peripheral blood. V gene TRBV5-4 combines with J gene TRBJ2-2; D gene unclear. This TCR was recovered from a woman of 80 years or more with acute or convalescent COVID-19. The CDR3 region has the DNA TGTGCCAGCAGCACTACAAGCACCGGGGAGCTGTTTTTT. Translated: CASSTTSTGELFF.